This T cell receptor beta chain was captured in a study of T cell clonality in common variable immunodeficiency. Points from the study as a whole: Fewer deletions and N-nucleotide insertions were reportedly seen in common variable immunodeficiency TCR beta sequences. Repertoire-complication correlations in CVID were limited by patient heterogeneity. Compared with healthy controls, CVID subjects showed increased TCRbeta clonality, mostly in about a third.

The data were produced by immunoSEQ multiplex PCR, yet TCRdb's version contains in-frame clones alone and is incomplete. The sample shows 30,000 to 40,000 clones, none of them appearing just once. The length of the CDR3 is 12 residues. Trimming stripped 3 bases from V and 6 bases from J, with 8 bases between. Germline CDR1 and CDR2: LNHDA and SQIVND (reference sequence). Ten or more counts support this clone. Its antigen remains unknown. The CDR3 end falls 3 residues outside the read, so it is completed with the germline J gene. Material for sequencing was peripheral blood mononuclear cells. The source is a person between 18 and 75 years old in good health. This chain joins TRBV19 and TRBJ1-2, with D perhaps matching TRBD1 (5 bases). The CDR3 bases that were read are TGTGCCAGTAGTATCAAGGGGCATGGC. It specifies CASSIKGHG. The full CDR3 sequence reads CASSIKGHGYTF.